Below are 4 T cell receptor beta chains sequenced from a single sample in a study of blood T cell repertoires in COVID-19. Measured with immunoSEQ multiplex PCR; TCRdb has only the in-frame clones, and not every one. This table holds 330,000 or so clones, roughly 89% found once. Sequences were obtained from peripheral blood. The receptors originated from a woman aged 55-70 years with COVID-19, enrolled during active disease.

The chain is built from TRBV6-5 and TRBJ2-1; 7 bases agree with TRBD1. Germline assignment: CDR1 MNHEY and CDR2 SVGAGI. The CDR3 runs 11 residues. V gave up 7 bases and J gave up 10 bases; unmatched junction bases: 4. The CDR3 nucleotides are TGTGCCAGCATTCGACAGGGAGAGCAGTTCTTC. Translating gives CASIRQGEQFF.

The rearrangement joins TRBV24-1 to TRBJ2-1; the D gene is possibly TRBD1 (7 bases). CDR1 KGHDR and CDR2 SFDVKD come from the germline V gene. V was clipped by 3 bases and J by 13 bases, with 18 bases between them. The CDR3 has 14 amino acids. The CDR3, as DNA: TGTGCCACCAGTGATACAACAGGGGCCGGGGGACAGTTCTTC. It encodes CATSDTTGAGGQFF.

The V and J genes are TRBV29-1 and TRBJ1-5, with D possibly being TRBD1 (6 bases). Germline assignment: CDR1 SQVTM and CDR2 ANQGSEA. Trimming shortened V by 5 bases and J by 2 bases, and 7 bases separated the two germline ends. The CDR3 covers 12 residues. CDR3 amino acids: CSVRQGNQPQHF. In nucleotides, the CDR3 is TGCAGCGTTCGACAGGGCAATCAGCCCCAGCATTTT.

This chain links TRBV2 with TRBJ2-7; 8 nucleotides match TRBD1. The length of the CDR3 is 14 residues. After removal of 2 bases from V and 2 bases from J, the junction contained 2 bases not matched to a gene. Germline V lookup: CDR1 SNHLY, CDR2 FYNNEI. The CDR3 nucleotides read TGTGCCAGCAGTGAACAGGGGGCCCCCTACGAGCAGTACTTC. Protein sequence: CASSEQGAPYEQYF.